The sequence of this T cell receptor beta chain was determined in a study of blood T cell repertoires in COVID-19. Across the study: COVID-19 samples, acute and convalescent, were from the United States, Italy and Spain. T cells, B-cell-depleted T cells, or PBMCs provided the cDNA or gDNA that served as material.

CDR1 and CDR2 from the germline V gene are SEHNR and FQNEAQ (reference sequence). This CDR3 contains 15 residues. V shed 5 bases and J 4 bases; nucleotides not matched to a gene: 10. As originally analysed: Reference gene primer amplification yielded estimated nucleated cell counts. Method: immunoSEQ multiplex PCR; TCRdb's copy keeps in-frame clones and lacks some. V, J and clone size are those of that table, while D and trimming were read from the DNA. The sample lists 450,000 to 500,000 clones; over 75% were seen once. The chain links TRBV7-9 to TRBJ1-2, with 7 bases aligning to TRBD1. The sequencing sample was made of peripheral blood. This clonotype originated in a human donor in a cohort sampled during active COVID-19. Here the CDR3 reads CASSPSVDRAYGYTF. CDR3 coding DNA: TGTGCCAGCAGCCCCTCTGTCGACAGGGCCTATGGCTACACCTTC.